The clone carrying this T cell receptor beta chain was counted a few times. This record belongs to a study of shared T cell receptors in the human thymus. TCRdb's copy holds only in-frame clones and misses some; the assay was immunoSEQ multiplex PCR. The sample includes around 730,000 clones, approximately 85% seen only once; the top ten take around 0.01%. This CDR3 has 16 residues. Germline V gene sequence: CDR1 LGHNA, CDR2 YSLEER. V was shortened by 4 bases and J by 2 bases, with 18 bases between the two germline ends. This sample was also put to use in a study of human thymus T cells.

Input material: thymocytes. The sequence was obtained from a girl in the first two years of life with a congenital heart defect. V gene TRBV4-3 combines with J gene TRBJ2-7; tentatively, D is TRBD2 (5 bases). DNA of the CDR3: TGCGCCAGCAGCCTAAACCAAACTAGTGATCCCTACGAGCAGTACTTC. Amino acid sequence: CASSLNQTSDPYEQYF.